This T cell receptor beta chain was sequenced for a study of CD8 T cells in ankylosing spondylitis. This CDR3 has 15 amino acids. Germline V gene data show CDR1 as DFQATT and CDR2 as SNEGSKA (reference sequence). V was clipped by 6 bases and J by 5 bases; unmatched bases: 14. A word on this clonotype: Its antigen is as yet unknown.

Libraries for TCR beta were made by quantitative 5'-RACE with molecular barcodes. From the 5' RACE reads, TCRdb called clonotypes with MiXCR, one entry per CDR3 protein. The sample carries roughly 700,000 distinct CDR3 sequences, around 17% recorded once. Findings and limits, study-wide: Enrichment of disease-linked clones was reportedly significant in matched ankylosing spondylitis synovial fluid. Characteristic of ankylosing spondylitis blood, it appeared, was a TCR beta motif comprising 7 to 9 highly homologous variants. Clones linked with disease were CD8+ and fairly uncommon in the peripheral blood. Some motif variants had been reported before (in reactive arthritis synovial fluid and blood).

The chain couples TRBV20-1 to TRBJ2-5; 8 nucleotides align to TRBD2. The source is a male donor with ankylosing spondylitis. The specimen sequenced was blood, either unsorted or a sorted T cell fraction (not recorded which). CDR3 residues: CSAGTSKIAGETQYF. In DNA, the CDR3 is TGCAGTGCGGGGACTAGTAAGATTGCGGGGGAGACCCAGTACTTC.